Reported below is one TCR beta chain. The CDR3 runs to 16 residues. The germline V gene has CDR1 MDHEN and CDR2 SYDVKM. Trimming removed 4 bases from V and 9 bases from J, with 24 bases in between. Per the original data handling: Researchers report that nucleated cell counts were estimated from reference gene primer amplification. The table came from immunoSEQ multiplex PCR; TCRdb's copy has only in-frame clones and leaves some out. The V and J calls and clone size come from that table; D and trimming were worked out from the DNA. This repertoire shows about 370,000 clones, 90% found once; its top ten account for roughly 6.8%. This sample is drawn from a study of blood T cell repertoires in COVID-19. Across the whole study: There were acute and convalescent COVID-19 samples, and they came from the United States, Italy and Spain. From T cells, B-cell-depleted T cells, or PBMCs came the material, which was cDNA or gDNA.

The chain combines TRBV28 with TRBJ2-5, with a tentative D call TRBD2 (6 bases). This clonotype originated in a man younger than 30 with active or convalescent COVID-19. Sequenced input: peripheral blood. The CDR3 protein is CASSYRNTGVKRPQYF. CDR3 in DNA: TGTGCCAGCAGTTATAGGAATACGGGAGTGAAGAGACCCCAGTACTTC.